This T cell receptor (beta chain) was identified during a study of tumor and adjacent non-tumor tissue in lung cancer. Points from the study as a whole: In normal lung, the top 100 clones were significantly more dominant than in tumor.

Three rounds of nested PCR, following a modified ARM-PCR protocol, produced the TCRbeta library. Each CDR3 protein is one row after TCRdb ran MiXCR on the multiplex PCR reads. The sample shows over 100,000 distinct CDR3 sequences, about 63% of them seen only once. The CDR3 totals 17 residues. Germline CDR1 reads WSHSY; CDR2 reads SAAADI. RNA was extracted from bulk tissue without any cell sorting. The normal lung tissue was taken more than 3 cm from the tumor edge. For this clonotype: The target antigen is unknown. One junction end does not reproduce the germline sequence, and a read error may be involved.

The chain employs TRBV10-2 and TRBJ2-6, with D maybe TRBD1 (5 bases). The sequenced material came from distant non-tumor lung tissue. This clonotype originated in a man in his sixties with non-small cell lung cancer. In nucleotides, the CDR3 is TGCGCCAGCAGTGGACGAATCGCGATCTCTGGGGCCAACGTCCTGACTTTT. Amino acids: CASSGRIAISGANVLTF.